Below are 5 T cell receptor beta chains sequenced from a single sample in a study of blood T cell repertoires in COVID-19 (dated by TCRdb to about 2020). The library was prepared using the immunoSEQ multiplex PCR assay. Not all clones reach the TCRdb copy of this immuneACCESS table, which keeps in-frame sequences only. Checked studies attribute under half of the gap to unresolved V genes and leave the rest unexplained. This sample holds about 160,000 clones; about 83% were observed only once. Approximately 4% of the sample belongs to the ten largest clones. Sequenced material: PBMCs or T cells enriched from blood (not recorded which). The origin of the receptors is a woman aged 45-65 years in a cohort exposed to, infected with or recovered from COVID-19 (not recorded which).

This clone was seen just once. This rearrangement joins TRBV30 to TRBJ1-1; 7 nucleotides line up with TRBD1. J gave up 3 bases and V 7 bases, and 8 bases lay outside the gene matches. The CDR3 contains 13 residues. The germline gives CDR1 GTSNPN, CDR2 SVGIG (reference sequence). The CDR3, as DNA: TGTGCCTTAGCCCAGGGGGTGGACACTGAAGCTTTCTTT. Its protein is CALAQGVDTEAFF.

A remark on this clone: A read error may be the cause here, since a much bigger clone is one base away. Other nucleotide sequences in the sample specify the same CDR3. The V gene is TRBV11-2, the J gene TRBJ2-7; D not certain. CDR3 length equals 11 residues. The V gene lost 4 bases and the J gene lost 2 bases, with 3 bases spanning the gap. From germline, CDR1 is SGHAT and CDR2 FQNNGV. The CDR3 loop is CASSSAYEQYF. Written as DNA, the CDR3 is TGTGCCAGCAGCTCCGCCTACGAGCAGTACTTC.

A single count supports this clone. This chain joins TRBV2 and TRBJ2-1; TRBD2 matches at 12 bases. After removal of 5 bases from V and 16 bases from J, the junction contained 12 bases not matched to a gene. CDR1 SNHLY and CDR2 FYNNEI come from the germline V gene. The CDR3 consists of 14 residues. CDR3 in DNA: TGTGCCAGCAGTATGGCTAGCGGGGGGGCTGTCTACTTCTTC. Protein sequence: CASSMASGGAVYFF.

The chain joins TRBV2 to TRBJ2-5; tentatively, D is TRBD2 (5 bases). Germline lookup yields CDR1 SNHLY and CDR2 FYNNEI. Trimming took 4 bases from V and 4 from J, leaving 16 bases between them. There are 15 residues in the CDR3. CDR3 in amino acids: CASSVDSASPETQYF. The CDR3 bases are TGTGCCAGCAGTGTTGATAGCGCTTCTCCAGAGACCCAGTACTTC.

The chain uses TRBV7-8 and TRBJ2-7, with D tentatively TRBD2 (6 bases). Per the germline V gene, CDR1 is SGHVS and CDR2 is FQNEAQ. The V and J ends lost 4 bases and 7 bases respectively, with 14 bases between them. The CDR3 extends over 13 amino acids. The CDR3 sequence is CASSSRLEGEQYF. CDR3 DNA sequence: TGTGCCAGCAGCTCTCGACTAGAAGGGGAGCAGTACTTC. Full variable domain (missing parts from reference TRBV7-8 and TRBJ2-7): GAGVSQSPRYKVAKRGQDVALRCDPISGHVSLFWYQQALGQGPEFLTYFQNEAQLDKSGLPSDRFFAERPEGSVSTLKIQRTQQEDSAVYLCASSSRLEGEQYFGPGTRLTVT.